This T cell receptor (beta chain) is from a study of blood T cell repertoires in COVID-19. Looking at the study overall: The United States, Italy and Spain supplied acute and convalescent COVID-19 samples. The cDNA or gDNA used as material had been derived from T cells, B-cell-depleted T cells, or PBMCs.

In the study's own analysis: The authors estimated nucleated cell counts from reference gene primer amplification. TCRdb's table, derived via immunoSEQ multiplex PCR, lists solely in-frame clones and lacks some. V and J calls and clone size are copied from that table; D and trimming were computed from the DNA. The sample holds about 130,000 clones; roughly 74% are singletons and the top ten take about 5.5%. V was pared by 8 bases and J by 6 bases, with 4 bases of the junction left unmatched. Germline CDR1 reads ENHRY; CDR2 reads SYGVKD. The CDR3 runs to 13 residues. The rearrangement uses TRBV10-3 and TRBJ2-1; 10 nucleotides align to TRBD1. Sample: peripheral blood. The source is an elderly man with COVID-19, enrolled during active disease. The CDR3 bases are TGTGCCATCTTCGGACAGGGGGTCAATGAGCAGTTCTTC. It codes for CAIFGQGVNEQFF.